Listed below are T cell receptor beta chains from one sample, sequenced in a study of T cells in tuberculosis. Clones were read by immunoSEQ multiplex PCR, and TCRdb kept only the in-frame ones, dropping some. This table holds about 40,000 clones, roughly 94% found once. This material consisted of PBMCs, taken at tuberculosis diagnosis. The receptors were gathered from an adult with tuberculosis. Each CDR3 is given with its conserved first and last residue. Fields, in order: V gene, J gene, clone size, D gene, CDR3 DNA, CDR3 protein. D genes are given only for firm matches. A row's size may be missing; if present it is once, few, many or a size class.

V gene: TRBV5-5
J gene: TRBJ2-7
clone size: .
D gene: TRBD1
CDR3 DNA: TGTGCCAGCAGCTTGCCCGGGACAGCATCCTACGAGCAGTACTTC
CDR3 protein: CASSLPGTASYEQYF

V gene: TRBV5-5
J gene: TRBJ2-7
clone size: .
D gene: .
CDR3 DNA: TGTGCCACTCAGGATGACGTGGGCTACGAGCAGTACTTC
CDR3 protein: CATQDDVGYEQYF

V gene: TRBV5-4
J gene: TRBJ2-7
clone size: .
D gene: TRBD2
CDR3 DNA: TGTGCCAGCAGCCCAGGGGGACTAGCGGGGGGTAGGTACGAGCAGTACTTC
CDR3 protein: CASSPGGLAGGRYEQYF

V gene: TRBV11-2
J gene: TRBJ2-2
clone size: .
D gene: .
CDR3 DNA: TGTGCCAGCAGCTTGTTCACAGGGCCTGGCACCGGGGAGCTGTTTTTT
CDR3 protein: CASSLFTGPGTGELFF

V gene: TRBV4-3
J gene: TRBJ2-7
clone size: .
D gene: TRBD2
CDR3 DNA: TGCGCCAGCAGCCAGCTGCCGGGACTAGCTTACGAGCAGTACTTC
CDR3 protein: CASSQLPGLAYEQYF

V gene: TRBV6-1
J gene: TRBJ1-2
clone size: once
D gene: .
CDR3 DNA: TGTGCCAACGCCCGAGACACTAACTATGGCTACACCTTC
CDR3 protein: CANARDTNYGYTF

V gene: TRBV5-1
J gene: TRBJ2-3
clone size: .
D gene: TRBD2
CDR3 DNA: TGCGCCAGCAGCTTGGCCGTGCTAGCGGGGGGCACAGATACGCAGTATTTT
CDR3 protein: CASSLAVLAGGTDTQYF

V gene: TRBV9
J gene: TRBJ2-1
clone size: .
D gene: .
CDR3 DNA: TGTGCCAGCAGCGTAGACCTCCGGGATAACGATGAGCAGTTCTTC
CDR3 protein: CASSVDLRDNDEQFF

V gene: TRBV5-6
J gene: TRBJ1-2
clone size: .
D gene: .
CDR3 DNA: TGTGCCAGCAGCCGTCTGGGCAACTATGGCTACACCTTC
CDR3 protein: CASSRLGNYGYTF

V gene: TRBV7-7
J gene: TRBJ2-3
clone size: .
D gene: TRBD1
CDR3 DNA: TGTGCCAGCAGCTTAGGGGACAGTCTCACAGATACGCAGTATTTT
CDR3 protein: CASSLGDSLTDTQYF

V gene: TRBV7-9
J gene: TRBJ1-1
clone size: .
D gene: .
CDR3 DNA: TGTGCCAGCAGCCCAGGGGTGCGTGAAGCTTTCTTT
CDR3 protein: CASSPGVREAFF

V gene: TRBV11-3
J gene: TRBJ2-2
clone size: .
D gene: .
CDR3 DNA: TGTGCCAGCAGCCCCCGGACAGAAAACACCGGGGAGCTGTTTTTT
CDR3 protein: CASSPRTENTGELFF

V gene: TRBV11-2
J gene: TRBJ2-1
clone size: .
D gene: TRBD2
CDR3 DNA: TGTGCCAGCAGCTCTAGCGGGGGGATTTACAATGAGCAGTTCTTC
CDR3 protein: CASSSSGGIYNEQFF

V gene: TRBV18
J gene: TRBJ1-2
clone size: few
D gene: .
CDR3 DNA: TGTGCCAGCTCACGGGGAGGGAACTATGGCTACACCTTC
CDR3 protein: CASSRGGNYGYTF

V gene: TRBV6-6
J gene: TRBJ2-2
clone size: .
D gene: TRBD2
CDR3 DNA: TGTGCCAGCAGGCGCGGGACTAGCGTCGGGGAGCTGTTTTTT
CDR3 protein: CASRRGTSVGELFF

V gene: TRBV4-1
J gene: TRBJ2-1
clone size: .
D gene: TRBD1
CDR3 DNA: TGCGCCAGCAGCCCGAGACAGGGGAGCTCCTACAATGAGCAGTTCTTC
CDR3 protein: CASSPRQGSSYNEQFF

V gene: TRBV7-2
J gene: TRBJ2-7
clone size: .
D gene: .
CDR3 DNA: TGTGCCAGCAGCTTTAAGGGGGACCACGAGCAGTACTTC
CDR3 protein: CASSFKGDHEQYF

V gene: TRBV29-1
J gene: TRBJ1-2
clone size: .
D gene: .
CDR3 DNA: TGCAGCGTTGGTCAGGGTAGTAATAAGAATGGCTACACCTTC
CDR3 protein: CSVGQGSNKNGYTF

V gene: TRBV7-6
J gene: TRBJ1-1
clone size: .
D gene: .
CDR3 DNA: TGTGCCAGCAGCTTAGATGGGAGTCCGAACACTGAAGCTTTCTTT
CDR3 protein: CASSLDGSPNTEAFF

V gene: TRBV1
J gene: TRBJ1-1
clone size: once
D gene: .
CDR3 DNA: TGCACCAGCAGCCGGCCGAAGAACACTGAAGCTTTCTTT
CDR3 protein: CTSSRPKNTEAFF

V gene: TRBV11-3
J gene: TRBJ2-7
clone size: few
D gene: TRBD2
CDR3 DNA: TGTGCCAGCAGCCCGTTGTCGGGACTAGGTGCTTCCTACGAGCAGTACTTC
CDR3 protein: CASSPLSGLGASYEQYF

V gene: TRBV12-1
J gene: TRBJ2-5
clone size: .
D gene: .
CDR3 DNA: TGTGCCAGCAGCCCCGGAGCGGGAGACTACCAAGAGACCCAGTACTTC
CDR3 protein: CASSPGAGDYQETQYF

V gene: TRBV19
J gene: TRBJ2-3
clone size: .
D gene: .
CDR3 DNA: TGTGCCAGTAGCCGCGGTTTAGATACGCAGTATTTT
CDR3 protein: CASSRGLDTQYF

V gene: TRBV5-1
J gene: TRBJ2-2
clone size: .
D gene: .
CDR3 DNA: TGCGCCAGCAGCTTGGGGGCCGGGCGGGGCACCGGGGAGCTGTTTTTT
CDR3 protein: CASSLGAGRGTGELFF

V gene: TRBV7-8
J gene: TRBJ2-1
clone size: .
D gene: TRBD1
CDR3 DNA: TGTGCCAGCAGCTTAGGGGGACAGGGGATGAAGTTCTTC
CDR3 protein: CASSLGGQGMKFF

V gene: TRBV19
J gene: TRBJ2-7
clone size: .
D gene: TRBD1
CDR3 DNA: TGTGCCAGTAGTAGACAGGGGGCTAGAAACGAGCAGTACTTC
CDR3 protein: CASSRQGARNEQYF

V gene: TRBV4-3
J gene: TRBJ1-1
clone size: .
D gene: .
CDR3 DNA: TGCGCCAGCAGCCCGGACAGCCAGAACACTGAAGCTTTCTTT
CDR3 protein: CASSPDSQNTEAFF

V gene: TRBV5-1
J gene: TRBJ1-6
clone size: .
D gene: .
CDR3 DNA: TGCGCCAGCAACTTGGATGGGGGCAGAGGGTCACCCCTCCACTTT
CDR3 protein: CASNLDGGRGSPLHF

V gene: TRBV6-5
J gene: TRBJ2-2
clone size: .
D gene: TRBD1
CDR3 DNA: TGTGCCAGCAGTTACAGGGGGCGCCCCGCCGGGGAGCTGTTTTTT
CDR3 protein: CASSYRGRPAGELFF

V gene: TRBV21-1
J gene: TRBJ1-6
clone size: .
D gene: .
CDR3 DNA: TGTGCCAGCAGCAAAGGAGGCGGCAACTATTCACCCCTCCACTTT
CDR3 protein: CASSKGGGNYSPLHF

V gene: TRBV9
J gene: TRBJ2-7
clone size: .
D gene: TRBD1
CDR3 DNA: TGTGCCAGCAGTAAACCGGGACAGGGGGCACACGAGCAGTACTTC
CDR3 protein: CASSKPGQGAHEQYF

V gene: TRBV4-1
J gene: TRBJ1-2
clone size: .
D gene: TRBD1
CDR3 DNA: TGCGCCAGCAGCCAAGAGCCCGGGACAGCTAACTATGGCTACACCTTC
CDR3 protein: CASSQEPGTANYGYTF

V gene: TRBV5-8
J gene: TRBJ2-1
clone size: .
D gene: TRBD2
CDR3 DNA: TGTGCCAGCAGGGGGCCGGGGACTAGCGGGGGGAATGAGCAGTTCTTC
CDR3 protein: CASRGPGTSGGNEQFF

V gene: TRBV6-1
J gene: TRBJ2-3
clone size: .
D gene: .
CDR3 DNA: TGTGCCAGCAGTGAACTCGGGACTAGCACAGATACGCAGTATTTT
CDR3 protein: CASSELGTSTDTQYF

V gene: TRBV6-5
J gene: TRBJ1-4
clone size: .
D gene: TRBD1
CDR3 DNA: TGTGCCAGCAGGAGACAGGGGGCAAATGAAAAACTGTTTTTT
CDR3 protein: CASRRQGANEKLFF

V gene: TRBV7-6
J gene: TRBJ1-2
clone size: medium-sized
D gene: TRBD1
CDR3 DNA: TGTGCCAGCAGCTTAGGAGAGGGACAGGAGTCTTCTAACTATGGCTACACCTTC
CDR3 protein: CASSLGEGQESSNYGYTF

V gene: TRBV5-1
J gene: TRBJ2-2
clone size: .
D gene: .
CDR3 DNA: TGCGCCAGCGGAAAGCTCGGGGTCACCGGGGAGCTGTTTTTT
CDR3 protein: CASGKLGVTGELFF

V gene: TRBV7-9
J gene: TRBJ1-5
clone size: .
D gene: .
CDR3 DNA: TGTGCCAGCAGCTTAGACTCGAGGAGCAATCAGCCCCAGCATTTT
CDR3 protein: CASSLDSRSNQPQHF

V gene: TRBV28
J gene: TRBJ2-7
clone size: .
D gene: .
CDR3 DNA: TGTGCCAGCAGTTCGGGGGCCTACGAGCAGTACTTC
CDR3 protein: CASSSGAYEQYF

V gene: TRBV7-2
J gene: TRBJ1-3
clone size: once
D gene: .
CDR3 DNA: TGTGCCAGCAGCCCGCGTGATACCCTGGAGACCTCCATATATTTT
CDR3 protein: CASSPRDTLETSIYF

V gene: TRBV29-1
J gene: TRBJ1-1
clone size: .
D gene: .
CDR3 DNA: TGCAGCGCAACGGGCAGGGGGAACACTGAAGCTTTCTTT
CDR3 protein: CSATGRGNTEAFF

V gene: TRBV9
J gene: TRBJ2-2
clone size: .
D gene: .
CDR3 DNA: TGTGCCAGCAGCGTAGTTTGGGCAGCCAACACCGGGGAGCTGTTTTTT
CDR3 protein: CASSVVWAANTGELFF

V gene: TRBV4-3
J gene: TRBJ1-4
clone size: .
D gene: TRBD1
CDR3 DNA: TGCGCCAGCAGCCACGGAAGACAGGGGGGACATGAAAAACTGTTTTTT
CDR3 protein: CASSHGRQGGHEKLFF

V gene: TRBV18
J gene: TRBJ1-6
clone size: .
D gene: .
CDR3 DNA: TGTGCCAGATTGAGGCCCTCACCCCTCCACTTT
CDR3 protein: CARLRPSPLHF

V gene: TRBV18
J gene: TRBJ2-7
clone size: .
D gene: TRBD1
CDR3 DNA: TGTGCCAGCTCACGCGATAACGACAGGGCCTACGAGCAGTACTTC
CDR3 protein: CASSRDNDRAYEQYF

V gene: TRBV12-5
J gene: TRBJ2-3
clone size: .
D gene: TRBD2
CDR3 DNA: TGTGCTAGTGGTTTGGTACTAGCGGGGACGTCAGATACGCAGTATTTT
CDR3 protein: CASGLVLAGTSDTQYF

V gene: TRBV5-1
J gene: TRBJ2-7
clone size: .
D gene: TRBD2
CDR3 DNA: TGCGCCAGCAGCTTGACTAGCGGGGCATCCTACGAGCAGTACTTC
CDR3 protein: CASSLTSGASYEQYF

V gene: TRBV30
J gene: TRBJ1-5
clone size: .
D gene: .
CDR3 DNA: TGTGCCTGGAGTGGGGGAGGCAGGCAGCCCCAGCATTTT
CDR3 protein: CAWSGGGRQPQHF

V gene: TRBV13
J gene: TRBJ2-3
clone size: .
D gene: TRBD2
CDR3 DNA: TGTGCCAGCAGCTCCCCGCCTAGCGGGGGGGGTACAGATACGCAGTATTTT
CDR3 protein: CASSSPPSGGGTDTQYF

V gene: TRBV5-8
J gene: TRBJ1-2
clone size: .
D gene: TRBD1
CDR3 DNA: TGTGCCAGCAGCTTGGAAGGGACAGGGGGCCGCTACACCTTC
CDR3 protein: CASSLEGTGGRYTF

V gene: TRBV30
J gene: TRBJ1-5
clone size: once
D gene: TRBD1
CDR3 DNA: TGTGCCTGGAGTGCCCCCGACAGGGTGAAGAATCAGCCCCAGCATTTT
CDR3 protein: CAWSAPDRVKNQPQHF

V gene: TRBV18
J gene: TRBJ2-5
clone size: .
D gene: .
CDR3 DNA: TGTGCCAGCTCTCGGCCGGGACAACAAGAGACCCAGTACTTC
CDR3 protein: CASSRPGQQETQYF

V gene: TRBV2
J gene: TRBJ1-2
clone size: .
D gene: .
CDR3 DNA: TGTGCCAGCAGTGAAGACAGGGGCTACACCTTC
CDR3 protein: CASSEDRGYTF

V gene: TRBV15
J gene: TRBJ1-2
clone size: .
D gene: TRBD1
CDR3 DNA: TGTGCCACCAGCAGAGAAACAGGGGCTAACTATGGCTACACCTTC
CDR3 protein: CATSRETGANYGYTF